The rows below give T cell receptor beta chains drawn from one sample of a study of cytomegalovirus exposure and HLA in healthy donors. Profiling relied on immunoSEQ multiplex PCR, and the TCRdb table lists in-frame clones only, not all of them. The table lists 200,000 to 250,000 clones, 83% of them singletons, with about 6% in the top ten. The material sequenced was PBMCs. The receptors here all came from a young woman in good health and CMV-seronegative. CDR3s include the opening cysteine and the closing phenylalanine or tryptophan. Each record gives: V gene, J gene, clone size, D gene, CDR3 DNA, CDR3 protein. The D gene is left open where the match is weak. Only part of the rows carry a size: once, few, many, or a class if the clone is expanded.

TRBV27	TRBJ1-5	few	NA	TGTGCCAGCAAGAGGGACGGGTGGAATCAGCCCCAGCATTTT	CASKRDGWNQPQHF
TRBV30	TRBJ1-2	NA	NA	TGTGCCTGGAGTGTGGGGCGGTCCTATGGCTACACCTTC	CAWSVGRSYGYTF
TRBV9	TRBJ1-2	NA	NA	TGTGCCAGCAGCGTAGCTATTGGGCAGAACTATGGCTACACCTTC	CASSVAIGQNYGYTF
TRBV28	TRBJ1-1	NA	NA	TGTGCCAGCAGTTTAGGGGTCTTGAACACTGAAGCTTTCTTT	CASSLGVLNTEAFF
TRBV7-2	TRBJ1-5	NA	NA	TGTGCCAGCAGCTTACCCGGCGGGTACAATCAGCCCCAGCATTTT	CASSLPGGYNQPQHF
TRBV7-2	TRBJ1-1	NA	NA	TGTGCCAGCAGCCTTCGGGAGGGTACGACTGAAGCTTTCTTT	CASSLREGTTEAFF
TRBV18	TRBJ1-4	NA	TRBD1	TGTGCCAGCTCACCAAGGACAGGGCAGGATGAAAAACTGTTTTTT	CASSPRTGQDEKLFF
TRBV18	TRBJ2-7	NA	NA	TGTGCCAGCTCGGAAAACTACGAGCAGTACTTC	CASSENYEQYF
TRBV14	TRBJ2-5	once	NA	TGTGCCAGCAGCCAAGCCGGACGCAGCCAAGAGACCCAGTACTTC	CASSQAGRSQETQYF
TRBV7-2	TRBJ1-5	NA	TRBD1	TGTGCCAGCAGCGCCGGGGGACAGGTTGTCGGACATCAGCCCCAGCATTTT	CASSAGGQVVGHQPQHF
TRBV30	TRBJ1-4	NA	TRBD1	TGTGCCTGTCAAAATGATTTGGGGACAGGACTGTTTTTT	CACQNDLGTGLFF
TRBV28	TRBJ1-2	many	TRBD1	TGTGCCAGCAGTTTATTGCATGGGACAGGGGGAAACGACACCTTC	CASSLLHGTGGNDTF
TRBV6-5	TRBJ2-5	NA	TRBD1	TGTGCCAGCAGGCCACAGGGGTTAATGGAGACCCAGTACTTC	CASRPQGLMETQYF
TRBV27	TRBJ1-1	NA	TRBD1	TGTGCCAGCAGTTCCCGCTACCCCATGACAGGGCTCGTCGAAGCTTTCTTT	CASSSRYPMTGLVEAFF
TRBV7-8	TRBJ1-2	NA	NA	TGTGCCAGCAGCTCCCCAGGGGTCTATGGCTACACCTTC	CASSSPGVYGYTF
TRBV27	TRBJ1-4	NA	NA	TGTGCCAGCAGTTTATCCCGACCTTTGGGTAATGAAAAACTGTTTTTT	CASSLSRPLGNEKLFF
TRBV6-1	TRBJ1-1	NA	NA	TGTGCCAGCAGTGAGGGGAGGGATAGAACTGAAGCTTTCTTT	CASSEGRDRTEAFF
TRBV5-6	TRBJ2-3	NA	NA	TGTGCCAGCAGCTTTAGGGTAACAGATACGCAGTATTTT	CASSFRVTDTQYF
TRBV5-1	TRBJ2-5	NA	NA	TGCGCCAGCAGCTCCGGACATTCGGGAGAGACCCAGTACTTC	CASSSGHSGETQYF
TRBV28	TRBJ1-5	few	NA	TGTGCCAGCAGTTTTTTCGGCAATCAGCCCCAGCATTTT	CASSFFGNQPQHF
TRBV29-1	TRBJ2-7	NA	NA	TGCAGCGTTTCAGGGGGGGTAAGCGGAGCGGGGGAGCAGTACTTC	CSVSGGVSGAGEQYF
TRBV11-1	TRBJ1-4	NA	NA	TGTGCCAGCAGCACCACCTCCCGCCTCGATGAAAAACTGTTTTTT	CASSTTSRLDEKLFF
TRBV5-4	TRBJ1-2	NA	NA	TGTGCCAGCAGCTTACGGCAGCCAGCTAACTATGGCTACACCTTC	CASSLRQPANYGYTF